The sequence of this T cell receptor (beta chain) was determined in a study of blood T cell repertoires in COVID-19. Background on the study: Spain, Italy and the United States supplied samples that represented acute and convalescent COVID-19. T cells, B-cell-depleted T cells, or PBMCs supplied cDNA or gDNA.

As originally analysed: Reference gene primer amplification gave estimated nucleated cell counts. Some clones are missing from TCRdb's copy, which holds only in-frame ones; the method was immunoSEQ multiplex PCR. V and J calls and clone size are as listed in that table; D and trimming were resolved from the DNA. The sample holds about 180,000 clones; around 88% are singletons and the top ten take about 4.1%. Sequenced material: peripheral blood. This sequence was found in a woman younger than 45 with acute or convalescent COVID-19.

For the CDR3, the DNA is TGTGCCACAACATTCCAGCGGACAGATACGCAGTATTTT. Translating gives CATTFQRTDTQYF. V and J are TRBV2 and TRBJ2-3; D possibly corresponds to TRBD2 (5 bases). Germline CDR1 reads SNHLY; CDR2 reads FYNNEI. V dropped 10 bases and J dropped 3 bases, with 14 bases sitting between them. The CDR3 length is 13 residues.